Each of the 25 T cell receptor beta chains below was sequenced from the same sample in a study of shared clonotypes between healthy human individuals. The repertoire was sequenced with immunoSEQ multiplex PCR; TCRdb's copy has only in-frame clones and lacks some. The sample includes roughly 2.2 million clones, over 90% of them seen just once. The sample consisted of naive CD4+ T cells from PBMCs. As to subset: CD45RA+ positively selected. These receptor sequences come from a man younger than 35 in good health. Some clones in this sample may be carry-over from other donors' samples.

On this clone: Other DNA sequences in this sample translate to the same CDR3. In DNA form, the CDR3 reads TGCAGTGCTAGAGGTCGGGATACGCAGTATTTT. It encodes CSARGRDTQYF. The chain is built from TRBV20-1 and TRBJ2-3; no definite D call. Germline V lookup: CDR1 DFQATT, CDR2 SNEGSKA (reference sequence). The CDR3 contains 11 residues. V was pared by 1 base and J by 6 bases, with 5 bases between.

In DNA, the CDR3 is TGTGCCAGCAGCTTAGATCTCTACGGCATAGCGGCTTTCTTT. As protein: CASSLDLYGIAAFF. The J gene is TRBJ1-1, the V gene TRBV11-2; no clear D gene. V lost 0 bases and J lost 11, with 16 bases in between. Germline loops: CDR1 SGHAT, CDR2 FQNNGV. The CDR3 length is 14 residues.

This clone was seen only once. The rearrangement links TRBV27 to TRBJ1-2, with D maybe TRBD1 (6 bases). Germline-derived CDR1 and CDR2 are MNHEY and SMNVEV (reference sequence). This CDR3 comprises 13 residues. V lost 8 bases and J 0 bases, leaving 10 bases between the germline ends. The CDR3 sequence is CASWDITNYGYTF. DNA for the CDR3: TGTGCCAGCTGGGACATAACTAACTATGGCTACACCTTC.

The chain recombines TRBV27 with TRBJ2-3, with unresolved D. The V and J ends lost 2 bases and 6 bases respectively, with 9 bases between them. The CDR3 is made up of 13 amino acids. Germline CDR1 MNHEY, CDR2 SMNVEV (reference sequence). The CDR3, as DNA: TGTGCCAGCAGTTTAACGGCGAGGGATACGCAGTATTTT. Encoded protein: CASSLTARDTQYF.

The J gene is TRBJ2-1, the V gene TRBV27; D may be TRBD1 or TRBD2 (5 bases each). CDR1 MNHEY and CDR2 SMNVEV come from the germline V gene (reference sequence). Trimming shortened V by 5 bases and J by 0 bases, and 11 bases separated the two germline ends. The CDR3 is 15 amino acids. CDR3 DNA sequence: TGTGCCAGCAGTCGACAGAGCGGCTCCTACAATGAGCAGTTCTTC. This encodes CASSRQSGSYNEQFF.

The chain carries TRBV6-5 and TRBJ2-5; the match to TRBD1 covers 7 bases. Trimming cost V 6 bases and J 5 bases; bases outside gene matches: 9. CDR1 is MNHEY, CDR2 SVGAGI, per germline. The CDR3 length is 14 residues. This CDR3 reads CASRGYRGHETQYF. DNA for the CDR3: TGTGCCAGCAGGGGATACAGGGGCCACGAGACCCAGTACTTC.

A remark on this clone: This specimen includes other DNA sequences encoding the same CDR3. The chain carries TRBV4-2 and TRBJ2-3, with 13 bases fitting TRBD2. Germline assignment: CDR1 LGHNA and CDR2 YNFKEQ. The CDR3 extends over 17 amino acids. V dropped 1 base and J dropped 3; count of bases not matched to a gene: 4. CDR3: CASSQGRTSGSTDTQYF. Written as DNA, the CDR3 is TGTGCCAGCAGCCAAGGCCGGACTAGCGGGAGTACAGATACGCAGTATTTT.

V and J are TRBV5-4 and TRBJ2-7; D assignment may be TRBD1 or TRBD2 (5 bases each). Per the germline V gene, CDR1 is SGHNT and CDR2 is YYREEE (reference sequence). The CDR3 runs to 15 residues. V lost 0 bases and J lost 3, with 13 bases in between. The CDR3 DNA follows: TGTGCCAGCAGCTTGGAACCGGGACGGCTCTACGAGCAGTACTTC. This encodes CASSLEPGRLYEQYF. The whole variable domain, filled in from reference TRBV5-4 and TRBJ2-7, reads ETGVTQSPTHLIKTRGQQVTLRCSSQSGHNTVSWYQQALGQGPQFIFQYYREEENGRGNFPPRFSGLQFPNYSSELNVNALELDDSALYLCASSLEPGRLYEQYFGPGTRLTVT.

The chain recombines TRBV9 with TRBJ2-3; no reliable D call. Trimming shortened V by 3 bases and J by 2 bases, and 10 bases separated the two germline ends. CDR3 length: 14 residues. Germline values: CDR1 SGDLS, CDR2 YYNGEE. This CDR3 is CASSGRPDTDTQYF. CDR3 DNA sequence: TGTGCCAGCAGCGGACGACCGGACACAGATACGCAGTATTTT.

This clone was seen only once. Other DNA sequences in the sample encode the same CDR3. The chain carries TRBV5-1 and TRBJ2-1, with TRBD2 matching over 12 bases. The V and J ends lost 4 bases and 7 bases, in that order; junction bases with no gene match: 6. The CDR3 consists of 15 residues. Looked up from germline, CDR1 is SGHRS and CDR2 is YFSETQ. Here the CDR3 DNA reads TGCGCCAGCAGCGGGCTAGCGGGAGGGCCGAATGAGCAGTTCTTC. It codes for CASSGLAGGPNEQFF.

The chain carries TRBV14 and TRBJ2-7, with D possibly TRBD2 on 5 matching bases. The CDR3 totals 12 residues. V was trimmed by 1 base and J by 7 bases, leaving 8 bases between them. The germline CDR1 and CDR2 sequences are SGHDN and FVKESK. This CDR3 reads CASSQAGIEQYF. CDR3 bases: TGTGCCAGCAGCCAAGCGGGGATTGAGCAGTACTTC.

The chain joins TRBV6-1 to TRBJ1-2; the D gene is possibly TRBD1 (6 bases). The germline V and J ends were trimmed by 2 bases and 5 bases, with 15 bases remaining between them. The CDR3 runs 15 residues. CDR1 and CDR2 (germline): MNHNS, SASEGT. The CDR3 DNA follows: TGTGCCAGCAGTGAAAGGGCAGGGGACCCTTATGGCTACACCTTC. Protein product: CASSERAGDPYGYTF.

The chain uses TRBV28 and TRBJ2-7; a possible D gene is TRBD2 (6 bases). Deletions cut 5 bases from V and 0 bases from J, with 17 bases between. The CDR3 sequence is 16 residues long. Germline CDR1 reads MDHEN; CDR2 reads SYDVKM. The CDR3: CASSPTAGSDSYEQYF. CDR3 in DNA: TGTGCCAGCAGTCCGACGGCGGGATCCGACTCCTACGAGCAGTACTTC.

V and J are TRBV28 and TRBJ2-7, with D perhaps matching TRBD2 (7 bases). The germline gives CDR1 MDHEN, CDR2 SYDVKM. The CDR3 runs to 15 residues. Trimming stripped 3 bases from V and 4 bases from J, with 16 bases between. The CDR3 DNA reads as TGTGCCAGCAGTTTGGGGGGCGGGAGTGGGTACGAGCAGTACTTC. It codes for CASSLGGGSGYEQYF.

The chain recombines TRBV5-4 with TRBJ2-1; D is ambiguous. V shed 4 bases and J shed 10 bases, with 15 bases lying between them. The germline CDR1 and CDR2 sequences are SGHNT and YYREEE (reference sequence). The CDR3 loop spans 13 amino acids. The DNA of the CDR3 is TGTGCCAGCAGCCGGACCCCCGTGGGGGAGCAGTTCTTC. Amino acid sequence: CASSRTPVGEQFF.

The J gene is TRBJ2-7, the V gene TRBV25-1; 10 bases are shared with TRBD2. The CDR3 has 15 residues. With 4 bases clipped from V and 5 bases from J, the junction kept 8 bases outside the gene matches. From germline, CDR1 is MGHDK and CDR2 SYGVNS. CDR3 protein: CASSASGRARDEQYF. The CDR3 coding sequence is TGTGCCAGCAGTGCGAGCGGGAGGGCCCGGGACGAGCAGTACTTC.

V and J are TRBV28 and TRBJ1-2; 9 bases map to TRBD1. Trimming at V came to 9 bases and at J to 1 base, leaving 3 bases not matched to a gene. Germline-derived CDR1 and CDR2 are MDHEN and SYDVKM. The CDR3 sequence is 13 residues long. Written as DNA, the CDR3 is TGTGCCAGTTGGGACAGGGATAACTATGGCTACACCTTC. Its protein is CASWDRDNYGYTF.

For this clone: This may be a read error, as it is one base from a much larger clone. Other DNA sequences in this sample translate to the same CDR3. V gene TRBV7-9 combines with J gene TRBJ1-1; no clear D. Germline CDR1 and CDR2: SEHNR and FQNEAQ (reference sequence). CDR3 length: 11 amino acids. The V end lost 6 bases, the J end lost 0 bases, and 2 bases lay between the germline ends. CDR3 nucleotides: TGTGCCAGCAGTTTGAACACTGAAGCTTTCTTT. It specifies CASSLNTEAFF.

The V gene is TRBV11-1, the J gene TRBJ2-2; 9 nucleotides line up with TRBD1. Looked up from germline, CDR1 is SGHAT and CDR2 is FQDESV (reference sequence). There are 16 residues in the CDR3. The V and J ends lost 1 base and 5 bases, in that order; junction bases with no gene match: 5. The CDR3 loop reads CASSLGRTGVTGELFF. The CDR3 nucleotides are TGTGCCAGCAGCTTAGGTCGGACAGGGGTTACCGGGGAGCTGTTTTTT.

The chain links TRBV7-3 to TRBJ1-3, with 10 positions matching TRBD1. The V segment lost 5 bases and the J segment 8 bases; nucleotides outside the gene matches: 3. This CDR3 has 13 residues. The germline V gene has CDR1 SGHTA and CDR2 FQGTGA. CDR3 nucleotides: TGTGCCAGCAGCAGGGACAGGGGAGACACCATATATTTT. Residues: CASSRDRGDTIYF.

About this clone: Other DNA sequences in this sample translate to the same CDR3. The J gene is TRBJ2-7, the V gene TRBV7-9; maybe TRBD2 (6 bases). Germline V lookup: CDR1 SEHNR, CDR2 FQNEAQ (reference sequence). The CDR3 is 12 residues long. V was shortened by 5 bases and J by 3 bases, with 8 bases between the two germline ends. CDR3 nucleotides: TGTGCCAGCAGCCTGACTAGCTACGAGCAGTACTTC. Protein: CASSLTSYEQYF.

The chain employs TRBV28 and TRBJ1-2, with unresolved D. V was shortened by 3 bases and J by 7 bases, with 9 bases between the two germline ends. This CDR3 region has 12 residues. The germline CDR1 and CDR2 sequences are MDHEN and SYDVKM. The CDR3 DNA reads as TGTGCCAGCAGTTTTCTCGGCGGTGGCTACACCTTC. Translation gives CASSFLGGGYTF.

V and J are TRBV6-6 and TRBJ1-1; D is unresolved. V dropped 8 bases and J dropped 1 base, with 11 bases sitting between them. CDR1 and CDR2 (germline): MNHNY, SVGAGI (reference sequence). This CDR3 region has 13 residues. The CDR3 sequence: CASFPIQNTEAFF. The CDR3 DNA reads TGTGCCAGCTTTCCGATACAGAACACTGAAGCTTTCTTT.

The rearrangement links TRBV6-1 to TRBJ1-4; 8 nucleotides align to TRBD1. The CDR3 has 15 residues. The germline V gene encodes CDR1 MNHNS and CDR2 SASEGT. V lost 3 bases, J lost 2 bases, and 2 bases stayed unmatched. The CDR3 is CASSDRGHTNEKLFF. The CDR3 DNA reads TGTGCCAGCAGTGACAGGGGGCATACTAATGAAAAACTGTTTTTT.

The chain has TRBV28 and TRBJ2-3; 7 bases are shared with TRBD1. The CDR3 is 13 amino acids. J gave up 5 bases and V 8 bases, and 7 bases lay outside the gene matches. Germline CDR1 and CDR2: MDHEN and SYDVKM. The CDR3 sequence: CASGGQFEDTQYF. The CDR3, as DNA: TGTGCCAGCGGGGGACAGTTTGAAGATACGCAGTATTTT.